The present T cell receptor beta chain was sequenced within a study of cytomegalovirus exposure and HLA in healthy donors. Germline CDR1 reads SGHRS; CDR2 reads YFSETQ. CDR3 size: 13 residues. Trimming took 0 bases from V and 4 from J, leaving 7 bases between them. The PCR made use of 60 Vbeta and 13 Jbeta primers. Profiled with immunoSEQ multiplex PCR; TCRdb holds only in-frame clones, not every one. Altogether approximately 130,000 clones are present, 75% being singletons, with the ten largest covering 2.5% to 3.5%. The rearrangement links TRBV5-1 to TRBJ1-1; D gene unclear. This TCR was recovered from a woman between 40 and 50 years old in good health and CMV-seropositive. Sample: PBMCs. In DNA form, the CDR3 reads TGCGCCAGCAGCTTGGAAACAGTCACTGAAGCTTTCTTT. Translation: CASSLETVTEAFF.